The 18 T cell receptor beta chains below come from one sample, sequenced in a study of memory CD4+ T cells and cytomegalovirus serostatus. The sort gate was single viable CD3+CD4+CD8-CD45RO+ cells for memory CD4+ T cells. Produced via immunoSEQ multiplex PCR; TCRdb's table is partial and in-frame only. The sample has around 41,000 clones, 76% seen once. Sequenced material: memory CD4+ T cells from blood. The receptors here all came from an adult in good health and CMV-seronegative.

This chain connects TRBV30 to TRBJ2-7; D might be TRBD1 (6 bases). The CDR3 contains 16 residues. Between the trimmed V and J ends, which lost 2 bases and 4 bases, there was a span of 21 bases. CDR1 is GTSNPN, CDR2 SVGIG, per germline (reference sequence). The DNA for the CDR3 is TGTGCCTGGAGTAGGGCGAGGAGCAGGGACAAGTACGAGCAGTACTTC. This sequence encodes CAWSRARSRDKYEQYF.

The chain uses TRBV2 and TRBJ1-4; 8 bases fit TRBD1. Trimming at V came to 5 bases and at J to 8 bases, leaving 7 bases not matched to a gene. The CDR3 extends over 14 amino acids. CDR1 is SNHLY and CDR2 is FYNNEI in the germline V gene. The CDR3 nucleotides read TGTGCCAGCAGTAGCAGGGGGCGCGTGGAAAAACTGTTTTTT. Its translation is CASSSRGRVEKLFF.

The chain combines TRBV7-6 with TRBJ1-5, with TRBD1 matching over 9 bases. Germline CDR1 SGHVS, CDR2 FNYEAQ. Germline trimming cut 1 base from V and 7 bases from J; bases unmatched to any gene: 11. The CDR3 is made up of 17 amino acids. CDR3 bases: TGTGCCAGCAGCTTAGTACAGGGGGCCCCGTTTTCCCAGCCCCAGCATTTT. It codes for CASSLVQGAPFSQPQHF. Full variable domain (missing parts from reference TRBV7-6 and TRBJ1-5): GAGVSQSPRYKVTKRGQDVALRCDPISGHVSLYWYRQALGQGPEFLTYFNYEAQQDKSGLPNDRFSAERPEGSISTLTIQRTEQRDSAMYRCASSLVQGAPFSQPQHFGDGTRLSIL.

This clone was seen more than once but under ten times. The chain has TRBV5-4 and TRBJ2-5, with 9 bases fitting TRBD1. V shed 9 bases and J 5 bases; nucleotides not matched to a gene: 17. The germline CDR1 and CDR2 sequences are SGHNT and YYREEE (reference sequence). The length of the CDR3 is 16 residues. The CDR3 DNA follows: TGTGCCACCTCACCCACAGGGGGCTCTACGAGGGAGACCCAGTACTTC. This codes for CATSPTGGSTRETQYF.

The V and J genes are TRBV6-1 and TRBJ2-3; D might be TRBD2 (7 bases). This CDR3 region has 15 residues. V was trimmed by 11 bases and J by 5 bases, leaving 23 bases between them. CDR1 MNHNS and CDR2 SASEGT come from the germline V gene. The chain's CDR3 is CAGKDAGAGQDTQYF. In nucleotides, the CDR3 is TGTGCCGGCAAGGACGCAGGAGCGGGACAAGATACGCAGTATTTT.

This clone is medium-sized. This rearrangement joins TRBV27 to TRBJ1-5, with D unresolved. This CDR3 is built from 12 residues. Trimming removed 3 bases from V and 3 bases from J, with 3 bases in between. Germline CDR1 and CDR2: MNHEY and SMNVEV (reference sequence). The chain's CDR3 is CASSFYNQPQHF. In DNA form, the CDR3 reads TGTGCCAGCAGTTTTTACAATCAGCCCCAGCATTTT.

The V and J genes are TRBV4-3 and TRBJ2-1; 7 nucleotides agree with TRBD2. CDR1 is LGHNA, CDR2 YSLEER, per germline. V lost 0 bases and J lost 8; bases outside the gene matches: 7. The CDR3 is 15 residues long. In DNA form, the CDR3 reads TGCGCCAGCAGCCAAGATCGAGGTAGCGGGTATGAGCAGTTCTTC. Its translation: CASSQDRGSGYEQFF.

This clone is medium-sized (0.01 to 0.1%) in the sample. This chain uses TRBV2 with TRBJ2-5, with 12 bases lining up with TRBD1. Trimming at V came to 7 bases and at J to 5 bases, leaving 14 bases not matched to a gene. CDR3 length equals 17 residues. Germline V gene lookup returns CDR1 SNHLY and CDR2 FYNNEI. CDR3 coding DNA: TGTGCCAGCACCAAATTTCCGGGACAGGGGGCGATTGAGACCCAGTACTTC. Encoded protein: CASTKFPGQGAIETQYF.

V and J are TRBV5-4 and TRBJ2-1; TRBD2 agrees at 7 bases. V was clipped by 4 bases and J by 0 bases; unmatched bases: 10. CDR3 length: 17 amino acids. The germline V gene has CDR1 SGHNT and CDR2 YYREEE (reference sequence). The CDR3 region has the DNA TGTGCCAGCAGCCGACTCACTAGCGTAGACTCCTACAATGAGCAGTTCTTC. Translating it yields CASSRLTSVDSYNEQFF.

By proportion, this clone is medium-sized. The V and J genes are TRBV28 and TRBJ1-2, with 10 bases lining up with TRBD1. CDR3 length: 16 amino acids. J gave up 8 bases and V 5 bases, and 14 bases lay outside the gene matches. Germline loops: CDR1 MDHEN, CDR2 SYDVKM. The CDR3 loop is CASSASRTGGTYGYTF. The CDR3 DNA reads TGTGCCAGCAGTGCATCCAGGACAGGGGGTACCTACGGCTACACCTTC.

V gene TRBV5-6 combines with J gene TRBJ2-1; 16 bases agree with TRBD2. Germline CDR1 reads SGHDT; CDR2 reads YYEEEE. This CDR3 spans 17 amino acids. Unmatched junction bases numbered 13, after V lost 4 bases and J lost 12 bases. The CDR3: CASSPPRGTSGRASQFF. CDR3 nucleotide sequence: TGTGCCAGCAGCCCACCCCGCGGGACTAGCGGGAGGGCCTCGCAGTTCTTC.

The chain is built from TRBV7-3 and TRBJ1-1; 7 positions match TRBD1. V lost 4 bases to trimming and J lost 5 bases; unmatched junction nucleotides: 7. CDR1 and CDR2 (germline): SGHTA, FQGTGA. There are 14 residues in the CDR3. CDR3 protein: CASSSRGSGTEAFF. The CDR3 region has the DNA TGTGCCAGCAGCTCCAGGGGGTCGGGGACTGAAGCTTTCTTT.

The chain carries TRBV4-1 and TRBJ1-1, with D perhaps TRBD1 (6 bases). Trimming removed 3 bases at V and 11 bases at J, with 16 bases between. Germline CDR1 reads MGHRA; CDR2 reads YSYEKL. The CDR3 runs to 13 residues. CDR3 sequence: CASSQGDRLGAFF. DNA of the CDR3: TGCGCCAGCAGCCAGGGCGACAGGCTTGGGGCTTTCTTT.

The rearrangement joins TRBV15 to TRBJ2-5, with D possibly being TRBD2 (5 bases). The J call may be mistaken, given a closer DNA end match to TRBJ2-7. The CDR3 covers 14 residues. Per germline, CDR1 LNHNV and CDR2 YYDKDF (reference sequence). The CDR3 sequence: CATSSRVRGYEQYF. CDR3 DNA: TGTGCCACCAGCTCCCGGGTACGGGGCTACGAGCAGTACTTC.

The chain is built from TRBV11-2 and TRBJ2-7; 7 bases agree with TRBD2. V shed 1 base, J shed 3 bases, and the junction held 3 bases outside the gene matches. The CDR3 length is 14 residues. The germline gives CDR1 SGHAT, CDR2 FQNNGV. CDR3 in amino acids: CASSLVAGNYEQYF. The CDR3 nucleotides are TGTGCCAGCAGCTTAGTAGCGGGTAACTACGAGCAGTACTTC.

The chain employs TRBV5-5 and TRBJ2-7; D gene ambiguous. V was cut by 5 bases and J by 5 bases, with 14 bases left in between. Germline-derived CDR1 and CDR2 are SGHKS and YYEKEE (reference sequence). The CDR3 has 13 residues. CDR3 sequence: CASRRLSLDEQYF. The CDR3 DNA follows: TGTGCCAGCAGGCGGCTGAGTCTCGACGAGCAGTACTTC.

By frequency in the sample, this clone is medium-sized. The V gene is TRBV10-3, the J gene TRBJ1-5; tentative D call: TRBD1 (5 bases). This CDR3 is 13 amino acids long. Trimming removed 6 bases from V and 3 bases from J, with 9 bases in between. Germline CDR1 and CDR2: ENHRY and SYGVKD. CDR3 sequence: CAIRTDLNQPQHF. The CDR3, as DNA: TGTGCCATCAGGACAGACCTCAATCAGCCCCAGCATTTT.

The DNA for the CDR3 is TGTGCCAGCAGTGTACAGGGCCCAAGCTCTGGGGCCAACGTCCTGACTTTC. Translating gives CASSVQGPSSGANVLTF. V is TRBV2 and J is TRBJ2-6, with a weak D call TRBD1 (6 bases). V shed 4 bases and J shed 0 bases, with 13 bases lying between them. The germline CDR1 and CDR2 sequences are SNHLY and FYNNEI. The CDR3 runs to 17 residues.